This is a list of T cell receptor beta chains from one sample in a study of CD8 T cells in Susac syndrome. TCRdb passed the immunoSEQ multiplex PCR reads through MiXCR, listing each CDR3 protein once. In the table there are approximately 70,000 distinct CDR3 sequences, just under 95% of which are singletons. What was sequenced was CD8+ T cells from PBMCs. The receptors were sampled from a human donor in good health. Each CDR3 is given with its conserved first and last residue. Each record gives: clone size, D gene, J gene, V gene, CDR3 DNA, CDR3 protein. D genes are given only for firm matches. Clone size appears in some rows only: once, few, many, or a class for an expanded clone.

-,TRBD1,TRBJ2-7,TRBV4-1,TGCGCCAGCAGCCAAGGCACAGGGGCTAGTTACGAGCAGTACTTC,CASSQGTGASYEQYF
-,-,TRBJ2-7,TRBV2,TGTGCCAGCAGCAAAGTACCGGATACCTACGAGCAGTACTTC,CASSKVPDTYEQYF
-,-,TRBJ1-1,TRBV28,TGTGCCAGCAGTTTGATCGGACTGGGTGAAGCTTTCTTT,CASSLIGLGEAFF
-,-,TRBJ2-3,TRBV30,TGTGCCTGGAGCGATGCGGGACTTCCCGATCCGTATTTT,CAWSDAGLPDPYF
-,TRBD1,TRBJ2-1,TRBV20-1,TGCAGTGCCCAAGATTCGACAGGGGCCTCGTGGAATGAGCAGTTCTTC,CSAQDSTGASWNEQFF
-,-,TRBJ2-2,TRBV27,TGTGCCAGCAGTTTCGAGTATACCGGGGAGCTGTTTTTT,CASSFEYTGELFF
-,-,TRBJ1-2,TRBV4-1,TGCGCCAGCAGCCAAGTAGAGGTCGGGGGGTATGGCTACACCTTC,CASSQVEVGGYGYTF
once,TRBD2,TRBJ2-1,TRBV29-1,TGCAGCGTTGAAGATCGGAGCGGGGCCTACAATGAGCAGTTCTTC,CSVEDRSGAYNEQFF
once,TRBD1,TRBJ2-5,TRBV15,TGTGCCACCAGCACCGAGGACAGGGGCCAAGAGACCCAGTACTTC,CATSTEDRGQETQYF
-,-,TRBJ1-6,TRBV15,TGTGCCACCAGCAGCCCGATGAATTCACCCCTCCACTTT,CATSSPMNSPLHF
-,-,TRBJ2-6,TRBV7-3,TGTGCCAGCAGCCGACAGATCTCTGGGGCCAACGTCCTGACTTTC,CASSRQISGANVLTF
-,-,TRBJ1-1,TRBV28,TGTGCCAGCAGTTTATCCGGGACGGCGAACACTGAAGCTTTCTTT,CASSLSGTANTEAFF
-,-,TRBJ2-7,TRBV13,TGTGCCAGCAGCTTAGGCGAGGGGAAGCAGTACTTC,CASSLGEGKQYF
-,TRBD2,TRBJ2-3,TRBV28,TGTGCCACACAGCTCCGGGGGGGGACAGATACGCAGTATTTT,CATQLRGGTDTQYF
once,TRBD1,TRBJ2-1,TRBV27,TGTGCCAGCAGAACAGGGGCGAGGTTCTACAATGAGCAGTTCTTC,CASRTGARFYNEQFF
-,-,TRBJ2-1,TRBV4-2,TGTGCCAGCAGCCAAGCGGGACCGATCAATGAGCAGTTCTTC,CASSQAGPINEQFF
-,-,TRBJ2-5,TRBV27,TGTGCCAGCAGTTTAAGGGCAGGATTAGAGACCCAGTACTTC,CASSLRAGLETQYF
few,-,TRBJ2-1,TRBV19,TGTGCCAGTAGTCTCATCGGAGGCTCCTACAATGAGCAGTTCTTC,CASSLIGGSYNEQFF
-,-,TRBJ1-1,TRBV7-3,TGTGCCAGCAGCTTAATTATAAGGCGACGAACTGAAGCTTTCTTT,CASSLIIRRRTEAFF
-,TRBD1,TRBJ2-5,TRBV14,TGTGCCAGCAGCCAAGTGGGGACAGCATTCCAAGAGACCCAGTACTTC,CASSQVGTAFQETQYF
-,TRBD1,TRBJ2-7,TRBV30,TGTGCCTGGACGGACGGACAGGTACTACGGGAGCAGTACTTC,CAWTDGQVLREQYF
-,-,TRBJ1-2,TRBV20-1,TGCAGTGCTAGAGATGTGGTGGGGGTAGACAGCTATGGCTACACCTTC,CSARDVVGVDSYGYTF
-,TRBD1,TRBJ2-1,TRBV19,TGTGCCAGTAGTATAGGAGGGACAGGGGGCGGGAATGAGCAGTTCTTC,CASSIGGTGGGNEQFF
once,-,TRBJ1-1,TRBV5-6,TGTGCCAGCAGCTTGGGATGGGGGGCGCTCACTGAAGCTTTCTTT,CASSLGWGALTEAFF
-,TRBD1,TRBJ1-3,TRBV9,TGTGCCAGCAGCTTGTACGGGACAGGGGTGGGAAACACCATATATTTT,CASSLYGTGVGNTIYF
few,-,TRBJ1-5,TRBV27,TGTGCCAGCAGTTTGGGGCAAAATCAGCCCCAGCATTTT,CASSLGQNQPQHF
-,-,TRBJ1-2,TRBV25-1,TGTGCCAGCAGTGAAGAGGGCAATGGGCACTATGGCTACACCTTC,CASSEEGNGHYGYTF
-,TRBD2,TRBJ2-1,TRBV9,TGTGCCAGCAGCTCGACTAGCGGGGCTTACAATGAGCAGTTCTTC,CASSSTSGAYNEQFF
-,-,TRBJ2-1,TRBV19,TGTGCCAGTAGTTCGGACTCCTACAATGAGCAGTTCTTC,CASSSDSYNEQFF
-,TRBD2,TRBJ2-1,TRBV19,TGTGCCAGTAGTATAGGAGCTAGCGGGCACAATGAGCAGTTCTTC,CASSIGASGHNEQFF
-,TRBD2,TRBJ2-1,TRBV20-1,TGCAGTGCTACGACCTGGACTAGCTCCTACAATGAGCAGTTCTTC,CSATTWTSSYNEQFF
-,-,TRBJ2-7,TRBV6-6,TGTGCCAGCGCACCGGGGCTTTACGAGCAGTACTTC,CASAPGLYEQYF
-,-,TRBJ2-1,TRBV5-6,TGTGCCAGCAGCGCGACCACTGGCGAGCAGTTCTTC,CASSATTGEQFF
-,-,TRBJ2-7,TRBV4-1,TGCGCCAGCAGCCAAGATCGGACGGTGGGGCTCGAGCAGTACTTC,CASSQDRTVGLEQYF
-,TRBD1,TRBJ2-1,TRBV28,TGTGCCAGCAGACTCCGACAGGGACCGTACAATGAGCAGTTCTTC,CASRLRQGPYNEQFF
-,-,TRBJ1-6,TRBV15,TGTGCCACCAGCACAGAAGCGGGGGACCACTCACCCCTCCACTTT,CATSTEAGDHSPLHF
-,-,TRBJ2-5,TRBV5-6,TGTGCCAGCAGCCCCCCGGGCTACCTCGGAGGGCAAGAGACCCAGTACTTC,CASSPPGYLGGQETQYF
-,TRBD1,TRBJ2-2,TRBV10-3,TGTGCCATCAGTGAGCCTCCAGGACAGGGGGCGCGGCGTATCACCGGGGAGCTGTTTTTT,CAISEPPGQGARRITGELFF
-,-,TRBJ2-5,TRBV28,TGTGCCAGCAGTTTATTGGGGGACAACCAAGAGACCCAGTACTTC,CASSLLGDNQETQYF
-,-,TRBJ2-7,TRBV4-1,TGCGCCAGCAGCCAAGAGGGTTGGCAGGGGCAGGACGAGCAGTACTTC,CASSQEGWQGQDEQYF
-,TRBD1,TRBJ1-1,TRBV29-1,TGCAGCGTCGGACAGCCGGGACAGTTGAACACTGAAGCTTTCTTT,CSVGQPGQLNTEAFF
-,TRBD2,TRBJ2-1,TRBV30,TGTGCCTGGACTAGCGGGGAAAGCTCCTACAATGAGCAGTTCTTC,CAWTSGESSYNEQFF
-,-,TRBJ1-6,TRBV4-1,TGCGCCAGCAGCCAATCGGAGGGGGATTCACCCCTCCACTTT,CASSQSEGDSPLHF
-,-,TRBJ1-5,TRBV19,TGTGCCAGTAGTATTTTCAGCCTTAGCAATCAGCCCCAGCATTTT,CASSIFSLSNQPQHF
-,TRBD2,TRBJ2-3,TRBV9,TGTGCCAGCAGCGTGGGTAGCGGGGGTAGCACAGATACGCAGTATTTT,CASSVGSGGSTDTQYF
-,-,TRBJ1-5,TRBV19,TGTGCCAGTACCTCACCCCTAGGGTATCAGCCCCAGCATTTT,CASTSPLGYQPQHF
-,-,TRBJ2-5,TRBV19,TGTGCCAGTAGTATAGGCAAAGAGACCCAGTACTTC,CASSIGKETQYF
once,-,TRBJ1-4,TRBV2,TGTGCCAGCAGTCGGACCCGGGCGATTGAAAAACTGTTTTTT,CASSRTRAIEKLFF
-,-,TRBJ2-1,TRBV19,TGTGCCAGTCGAGACGGCCCCTACAATGAGCAGTTCTTC,CASRDGPYNEQFF
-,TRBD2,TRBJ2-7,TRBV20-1,TGCAATATCGGGCAACTAGCGACCAACGAGCAGTACTTC,CNIGQLATNEQYF
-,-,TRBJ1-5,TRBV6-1,TGTGCCAGCAGGGGTTGGACGATCAATCAGCCCCAGCATTTT,CASRGWTINQPQHF
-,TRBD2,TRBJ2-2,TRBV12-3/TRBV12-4,TGTGCCAGCAGTTTAGAAGGAGCGGGGGACAACACCGGGGAGCTGTTTTTT,CASSLEGAGDNTGELFF
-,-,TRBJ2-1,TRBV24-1,TGTGCCACCAGTGTCGGTAGCGTCTCCTACAATGAGCAGTTCTTC,CATSVGSVSYNEQFF
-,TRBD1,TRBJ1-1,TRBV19,TGTGCCAGTAGTCTTGGACAGGGGGCTTTGGAAGCTTTCTTT,CASSLGQGALEAFF
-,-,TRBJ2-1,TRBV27,TGTGCCAGCAGTTTAATGGCGCCCAACTACAATGAGCAGTTCTTC,CASSLMAPNYNEQFF
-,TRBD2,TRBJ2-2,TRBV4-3,TGCGCCAGCAGCCAAGATCTGGGAGGGAGGGACACCGGGGAGCTGTTTTTT,CASSQDLGGRDTGELFF
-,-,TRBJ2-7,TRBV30,TGTGCCTCGCGGAGGGCCGGGGGCCCCTCCTACGAGCAGTACTTC,CASRRAGGPSYEQYF
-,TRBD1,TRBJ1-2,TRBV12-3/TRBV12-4,TGTGCCAGCAGCCCCACAGGGGAGAATGGCTACACCTTC,CASSPTGENGYTF
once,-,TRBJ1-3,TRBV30,TGTGCCTGGAGTAGGGACACCGGAAACACCATATATTTT,CAWSRDTGNTIYF
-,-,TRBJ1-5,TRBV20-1,TGCAGTGCTAGAGATCATGCGGGTGCTGGTCAGCCCCAGCATTTT,CSARDHAGAGQPQHF